This T cell receptor beta chain originates from a study of T-cell reconstitution after alpha-beta-depleted transplantation in children (dated by TCRdb to the mid-2010s). Regarding the research as a whole: Using TCR repertoire profiling, the study quantitatively followed how T-cell immune reconstitution unfolded in children after TCRalphabeta/CD19-depleted allogeneic hematopoietic cell transplantation. The full study reports these points: The high TCRbeta diversity at day 60 in some patients was ascribed to recipient T cells and intrathymic progenitors that had survived conditioning. The apparently early recovery of alphabetaT-cell counts about two months after transplant reportedly depended on only several hundred rapidly expanded clones that came from non-depleted graft cells. Over the following months the frequencies of hyperexpanded clones went down, and after one year T-cell counts and TCRbeta diversity were mostly credited to newly produced T cells.

Comments on this clonotype: What antigen it recognizes has not been identified. No clone much larger than this one lies a single base away; base qualities are absent.

According to the study, the label for this sample's treatment or condition signals: allogeneic hematopoietic cell transplantation with graft depleted of TCRalphabeta T cells and CD19 B cells. The children who served as transplant recipients had been given grafts of TCRalphabeta/CD19-depleted allogeneic hematopoietic cells. The library was obtained by PCR. For sequencing, an Illumina HiSeq 2500 was employed. Molecular barcoding was employed in the preparation of TCR libraries, with unique molecular identifiers being used to normalize TCRbeta repertoire quantification. TCRdb redid the processing of the public reads, applying fastp at Q25 and MiXCR, and retained in-frame beta chains. Rows with one shared CDR3 protein collapse into an entry with the most common genes and DNA. The sample profile shows 450,000 to 600,000 distinct CDR3 sequences; 13% of them were found once. The ten largest make up about 2.2% of the sample.

From the cysteine up to the phenylalanine, the CDR3 has a length of 16 residues. The retained sequence is limited to the CDR3, 48 bases, with the frame set at the first base. The sequenced sample was PBMCs, mostly from graft donor cells, obtained 360 days after TCRalphabeta/CD19-depleted stem cell transplant. In this chain, TRBV21-1 is recombined with TRBJ2-7. TRBV21-1 is assigned pseudogene status. This clonotype was sampled from a male patient between 10 and 17 years old who had a stem cell transplant for acute myeloid leukemia, so the T cells may come from the graft donor. The CDR3 reads as follows: CASSKALDGFSYEQYF. The DNA reads as follows: TGTGCCAGCAGCAAAGCGCTAGATGGTTTTAGCTACGAGCAGTACTTC.